A selection of T cell receptor beta chains follows, all from one sample in a study of T cell changes during pregnancy in multiple sclerosis. Sequencing used immunoSEQ multiplex PCR; TCRdb keeps in-frame clones, though not all of them. The sample records 25,000 to 35,000 clones, roughly nine tenths being singletons. Sequences were derived from peripheral blood, sampled in the first trimester of pregnancy. These receptors came from a female donor in good health, enrolled as a control in a pregnancy study. The CDR3 runs from the conserved cysteine through the conserved F or W. Fields, in order: V gene, clone size, J gene, CDR3 length, D gene, CDR3 DNA, CDR3 protein. The D gene is left open where the match is weak. Size values are once, few and many counts, or a class for expanded clones, and some rows have none.

v_gene: TRBV5-1
abundance: NA
j_gene: TRBJ1-4
len: 16
d_gene: NA
CDR3nt: TGCGCCAGCAGCTTGGGGGGTGGGCAGGGCACCGAAAAACTGTTTTTT
CDR3aa: CASSLGGGQGTEKLFF

v_gene: TRBV4-1
abundance: NA
j_gene: TRBJ1-1
len: 12
d_gene: NA
CDR3nt: TGCGCCAGCAGCCGCACAGGGACTGAAGCTTTCTTT
CDR3aa: CASSRTGTEAFF

v_gene: TRBV10-3
abundance: NA
j_gene: TRBJ1-2
len: 12
d_gene: NA
CDR3nt: TGTGCCATCAGTGAGGACACCTATGGCTACACCTTC
CDR3aa: CAISEDTYGYTF

v_gene: TRBV13
abundance: NA
j_gene: TRBJ2-5
len: 16
d_gene: TRBD2
CDR3nt: TGTGCCAGCAGCTCGCGACTAGCGGGGCCTCGGGAGACCCAGTACTTC
CDR3aa: CASSSRLAGPRETQYF

v_gene: TRBV10-2
abundance: NA
j_gene: TRBJ2-7
len: 15
d_gene: TRBD2
CDR3nt: TGCGCCAGCAGTGAGCGGGGGGGGACCCCCTACGAGCAGTACTTC
CDR3aa: CASSERGGTPYEQYF

v_gene: TRBV9
abundance: NA
j_gene: TRBJ2-5
len: 14
d_gene: NA
CDR3nt: TGTGCCAGCAGCGTAGACAGGGTTAAGGAGACCCAGTACTTC
CDR3aa: CASSVDRVKETQYF

v_gene: TRBV28
abundance: few
j_gene: TRBJ1-2
len: 13
d_gene: TRBD1
CDR3nt: TGTGCCAGCAGTTTAGACAGGGAGTATGGCTACACCTTC
CDR3aa: CASSLDREYGYTF

v_gene: TRBV19
abundance: NA
j_gene: TRBJ1-4
len: 14
d_gene: NA
CDR3nt: TGTGCCAGTAAACTAGGACAGTCTAATGAAAAACTGTTTTTT
CDR3aa: CASKLGQSNEKLFF

v_gene: TRBV30
abundance: NA
j_gene: TRBJ1-2
len: 13
d_gene: TRBD1
CDR3nt: TGTGCCTCCGACAGGGGGATTGACTATGGCTACACCTTC
CDR3aa: CASDRGIDYGYTF

v_gene: TRBV11-3
abundance: NA
j_gene: TRBJ2-1
len: 12
d_gene: TRBD1
CDR3nt: TGTGCCAGCAGCCTACAGGGGAATGAGCAGTTCTTC
CDR3aa: CASSLQGNEQFF

v_gene: TRBV7-8
abundance: once
j_gene: TRBJ2-7
len: 15
d_gene: NA
CDR3nt: TGTGCCAGCAGCTTAGTTGGCACCTTTTCCTACGAGCAGTACTTC
CDR3aa: CASSLVGTFSYEQYF

v_gene: TRBV14
abundance: NA
j_gene: TRBJ2-4
len: 14
d_gene: TRBD2
CDR3nt: TGTGCCAGCAGCCAAGGGGGAGGGCGGGACATTCAGTACTTC
CDR3aa: CASSQGGGRDIQYF

v_gene: TRBV7-2
abundance: NA
j_gene: TRBJ1-4
len: 14
d_gene: NA
CDR3nt: TGTGCCAGCAGCTTCTTTGCAACTAATGAAAAACTGTTTTTT
CDR3aa: CASSFFATNEKLFF

v_gene: TRBV18
abundance: few
j_gene: TRBJ1-5
len: 14
d_gene: NA
CDR3nt: TGTGCCAGCTCACGTACAGTCAGCAATCAGCCCCAGCATTTT
CDR3aa: CASSRTVSNQPQHF

v_gene: TRBV5-1
abundance: once
j_gene: TRBJ2-1
len: 16
d_gene: TRBD2
CDR3nt: TGCGCCAGCAGCTTGGGGGGAGGGAGCTCCTACAATGAGCAGTTCTTC
CDR3aa: CASSLGGGSSYNEQFF

v_gene: TRBV5-6
abundance: NA
j_gene: TRBJ1-2
len: 13
d_gene: NA
CDR3nt: TGTGCCAGCAGCCGAGAGGGGGTAGGGGGCTACACCTTC
CDR3aa: CASSREGVGGYTF

v_gene: TRBV27
abundance: NA
j_gene: TRBJ2-7
len: 15
d_gene: TRBD1
CDR3nt: TGTGCCAGCAGTTTTAGGGGACAGGGGATGTTGGAGCAGTACTTC
CDR3aa: CASSFRGQGMLEQYF

v_gene: TRBV9
abundance: once
j_gene: TRBJ2-1
len: 20
d_gene: TRBD1
CDR3nt: TGTGCCAGCAGCGTAGCTACGGGGTCCCAGGGGGTGGTCTCCTACAATGAGCAGTTCTTC
CDR3aa: CASSVATGSQGVVSYNEQFF

v_gene: TRBV6-5
abundance: NA
j_gene: TRBJ1-1
len: 13
d_gene: NA
CDR3nt: TGTGCCAGCAGTGTAGCAAGGGGGACTGAAGCTTTCTTT
CDR3aa: CASSVARGTEAFF

v_gene: TRBV15
abundance: NA
j_gene: TRBJ1-2
len: 15
d_gene: NA
CDR3nt: TGTGCCACCAGCAGCGGACTCCCTGAGAACTATGGCTACACCTTC
CDR3aa: CATSSGLPENYGYTF

v_gene: TRBV9
abundance: NA
j_gene: TRBJ2-1
len: 14
d_gene: TRBD2
CDR3nt: TGTGCCAGCAGCGCGGGCGGGGGCTACAATGAGCAGTTCTTC
CDR3aa: CASSAGGGYNEQFF

v_gene: TRBV7-9
abundance: NA
j_gene: TRBJ1-1
len: 14
d_gene: NA
CDR3nt: TGTGCCAGCAGCTTAGGCAGGGCGAACACTGAAGCTTTCTTT
CDR3aa: CASSLGRANTEAFF

v_gene: TRBV19
abundance: NA
j_gene: TRBJ2-5
len: 15
d_gene: TRBD1
CDR3nt: TGTGCCAGTAGTATATCTCCAGGGGGTGCAGAGACCCAGTACTTC
CDR3aa: CASSISPGGAETQYF

v_gene: TRBV11-2
abundance: NA
j_gene: TRBJ2-7
len: 14
d_gene: NA
CDR3nt: TGTGCCAGCAGCTTCCGGACAGCTCCCTACGAGCAGTACTTC
CDR3aa: CASSFRTAPYEQYF

v_gene: TRBV6-5
abundance: NA
j_gene: TRBJ1-1
len: 15
d_gene: TRBD1
CDR3nt: TGTGCCAGCAGTTGGTCGGACAGGGGGCTTACTGAAGCTTTCTTT
CDR3aa: CASSWSDRGLTEAFF

v_gene: TRBV4-3
abundance: NA
j_gene: TRBJ2-5
len: 14
d_gene: TRBD1
CDR3nt: TGCGCCAGCAGCCAAGGGACAGGGGGGGAGACCCAGTACTTC
CDR3aa: CASSQGTGGETQYF

v_gene: TRBV2
abundance: few
j_gene: TRBJ2-3
len: 14
d_gene: NA
CDR3nt: TGTGCCAGCAAGTTCCTCGGGAGTCGGGATACGCAGTATTTT
CDR3aa: CASKFLGSRDTQYF

v_gene: TRBV12-5
abundance: NA
j_gene: TRBJ1-3
len: 14
d_gene: NA
CDR3nt: TGTGCTAGCCTGGGGGCCGCCGGTGGAAACACCATATATTTT
CDR3aa: CASLGAAGGNTIYF

v_gene: TRBV2
abundance: NA
j_gene: TRBJ1-3
len: 15
d_gene: NA
CDR3nt: TGTGCCAGCAGTGCGGCGGCCCTCTCTGGAAACACCATATATTTT
CDR3aa: CASSAAALSGNTIYF

v_gene: TRBV6-5
abundance: NA
j_gene: TRBJ2-7
len: 11
d_gene: NA
CDR3nt: TGTGCCAGCAGCCCGGGTTCCGAGCAGTACTTC
CDR3aa: CASSPGSEQYF

v_gene: TRBV27
abundance: NA
j_gene: TRBJ1-1
len: 15
d_gene: TRBD1
CDR3nt: TGTGCCAGCAGTCCCGGGGACAGGGTGAACACTGAAGCTTTCTTT
CDR3aa: CASSPGDRVNTEAFF

v_gene: TRBV6-5
abundance: NA
j_gene: TRBJ1-1
len: 14
d_gene: TRBD1
CDR3nt: TGTGCCAGCAGTCCAGGGGGGCCGATGATAGAAGCTTTCTTT
CDR3aa: CASSPGGPMIEAFF

v_gene: TRBV30
abundance: NA
j_gene: TRBJ1-1
len: 10
d_gene: NA
CDR3nt: TGTGCCGGAGGACAGCCTGAAGCTTTCTTT
CDR3aa: CAGGQPEAFF

v_gene: TRBV13
abundance: NA
j_gene: TRBJ2-1
len: 13
d_gene: NA
CDR3nt: TGTGCCAGCAGCTTCGCCGGAGGGAATGAGCAGTTCTTC
CDR3aa: CASSFAGGNEQFF

v_gene: TRBV4-3
abundance: NA
j_gene: TRBJ1-4
len: 17
d_gene: NA
CDR3nt: TGCGCCAGCAGCCTCCAAGATATCAGGGCGTATAATGAAAAACTGTTTTTT
CDR3aa: CASSLQDIRAYNEKLFF

v_gene: TRBV15
abundance: few
j_gene: TRBJ1-2
len: 12
d_gene: NA
CDR3nt: TGTGCCACCAGCAGGGACACGCGGGGCTACACCTTC
CDR3aa: CATSRDTRGYTF

v_gene: TRBV5-6
abundance: NA
j_gene: TRBJ1-2
len: 13
d_gene: NA
CDR3nt: TGTGCCAGCAGCTTTTTAGGGGACTATGGCTACACCTTC
CDR3aa: CASSFLGDYGYTF

v_gene: TRBV9
abundance: NA
j_gene: TRBJ2-2
len: 14
d_gene: TRBD1
CDR3nt: TGTGCCAGCAGCGCGACAGGGGTGACCGGGGAGCTGTTTTTT
CDR3aa: CASSATGVTGELFF

v_gene: TRBV27
abundance: NA
j_gene: TRBJ2-7
len: 16
d_gene: TRBD1
CDR3nt: TGTGCCAGCAGTCGAAAGGGACAGGGGGCCCCCAACGAGCAGTACTTC
CDR3aa: CASSRKGQGAPNEQYF

v_gene: TRBV5-1
abundance: NA
j_gene: TRBJ2-7
len: 14
d_gene: TRBD1
CDR3nt: TGCGCCAGCAGCGCCGGGACAGGGACCTACGAGCAGTACTTC
CDR3aa: CASSAGTGTYEQYF

v_gene: TRBV20-1
abundance: NA
j_gene: TRBJ1-1
len: 11
d_gene: NA
CDR3nt: TGCAGTGCGAGACTCAGTCTTGAAGCTTTCTTT
CDR3aa: CSARLSLEAFF

v_gene: TRBV5-1
abundance: NA
j_gene: TRBJ2-7
len: 14
d_gene: NA
CDR3nt: TGCGCCAGCAGCAGTCCCGGACTCATCTACGAGCAGTACTTC
CDR3aa: CASSSPGLIYEQYF

v_gene: TRBV10-1
abundance: NA
j_gene: TRBJ1-1
len: 14
d_gene: NA
CDR3nt: TGCGCCAGCAGTGAGAGCGGCAGGAACACTGAAGCTTTCTTT
CDR3aa: CASSESGRNTEAFF

v_gene: TRBV19
abundance: NA
j_gene: TRBJ1-2
len: 14
d_gene: TRBD1
CDR3nt: TGTGCCAGTAGTCCCGTGGGACAGGGATATGGCTACACCTTC
CDR3aa: CASSPVGQGYGYTF

v_gene: TRBV7-9
abundance: NA
j_gene: TRBJ1-4
len: 14
d_gene: TRBD1
CDR3nt: TGTGCCAGCAGCCGGGACAGGGGGAGTGAAAAACTGTTTTTT
CDR3aa: CASSRDRGSEKLFF

v_gene: TRBV5-1
abundance: NA
j_gene: TRBJ1-4
len: 15
d_gene: NA
CDR3nt: TGCGCCAGCAGCTTGGTGCAGGCTCCGAATGAAAAACTGTTTTTT
CDR3aa: CASSLVQAPNEKLFF

v_gene: TRBV27
abundance: NA
j_gene: TRBJ2-1
len: 14
d_gene: TRBD2
CDR3nt: TGTGCCAGCAGTAAGGGACTAGCGGGGGATGAGCAGTTCTTC
CDR3aa: CASSKGLAGDEQFF

v_gene: TRBV4-3
abundance: NA
j_gene: TRBJ1-1
len: 13
d_gene: NA
CDR3nt: TGCGCCAGCAGCCAAACAGGGAACACTGAAGCTTTCTTT
CDR3aa: CASSQTGNTEAFF

v_gene: TRBV5-1
abundance: NA
j_gene: TRBJ2-7
len: 14
d_gene: NA
CDR3nt: TGCGCCAGCAGCTTGGGGGGACTGAGCTACGAGCAGTACTTC
CDR3aa: CASSLGGLSYEQYF

v_gene: TRBV11-3
abundance: NA
j_gene: TRBJ1-2
len: 12
d_gene: TRBD1
CDR3nt: TGTGCCAGCAGCACCGACAGGGGCGGCTACACCTTC
CDR3aa: CASSTDRGGYTF

v_gene: TRBV2
abundance: NA
j_gene: TRBJ2-7
len: 12
d_gene: NA
CDR3nt: TGTGCCAGCAGAGGGAGCTCCTACGAGCAGTACTTC
CDR3aa: CASRGSSYEQYF

v_gene: TRBV27
abundance: NA
j_gene: TRBJ2-1
len: 14
d_gene: TRBD2
CDR3nt: TGTGCCAGCAGTTTAGCGGGAGGCCCAAGGGAGCAGTTCTTC
CDR3aa: CASSLAGGPREQFF

v_gene: TRBV2
abundance: NA
j_gene: TRBJ2-6
len: 18
d_gene: TRBD1
CDR3nt: TGTGCCAGCAGCCCTCTTGGACAGGGGTACTCTGGGGCCAACGTCCTGACTTTC
CDR3aa: CASSPLGQGYSGANVLTF

v_gene: TRBV11-3
abundance: NA
j_gene: TRBJ2-7
len: 16
d_gene: TRBD1
CDR3nt: TGTGCCAGCAGCTCCCACCGACAGGGGTTGGCCTACGAGCAGTACTTC
CDR3aa: CASSSHRQGLAYEQYF